The clone carrying this TCR beta chain was seen repeatedly, ten times or more. Its antigen remains unknown. TCRbeta libraries were built with three rounds of nested PCR, modified from ARM-PCR. Via MiXCR, TCRdb re-called the multiplex PCR reads, giving one row per CDR3 protein. The sample carries tens of thousands of distinct CDR3 sequences, around 62% recorded once. RNA was extracted from bulk tissue without any cell sorting. Distant lung tissue was collected more than 3 cm away from the tumor edge. Newly diagnosed lung cancer patients had thoracic surgery in China, August–late 2014, without prior chemotherapy. CDR1 and CDR2 (germline): SGHRS, YFSETQ. V gave up 2 bases and J gave up 1 base, with 11 bases separating them. The CDR3 consists of 15 residues. The data belong to a study of tumor and adjacent non-tumor tissue in lung cancer. Study-level findings and limits: Tumor repertoires had a smaller top 100 clone share than normal lung.

The TCR originated in a woman in her thirties or forties with non-small cell lung cancer. The V call is TRBV5-1, the J call TRBJ2-3, with a possible D match to TRBD1 (6 bases). Source material: distant non-tumor lung tissue. The CDR3 DNA reads TGCGCCAGCAGCTTACAGGGTGATGGCACAGATACGCAGTATTTT. Encoded protein: CASSLQGDGTDTQYF.